These 9 T cell receptor beta chains originate from one sample sequenced in a study of shared T cell receptors in the human thymus. Some clones are missing from TCRdb's copy, which holds only in-frame ones; the method was immunoSEQ multiplex PCR. Among about 730,000 clones listed, 70% to 90% were seen once. These data also featured in a second study, about human thymus T cells.

Sequencing was carried out using thymocytes. Receptors originate from a girl in the first two years of life with a congenital heart defect.

This clone showed up just once. V and J are TRBV6-5 and TRBJ2-2; TRBD1 agrees at 7 bases. Germline V gene data show CDR1 as MNHEY and CDR2 as SVGAGI. CDR3 length equals 15 residues. With V trimmed by 8 bases and J by 3 bases, 9 bases remained unmatched. The CDR3 loop reads CASRRQGWDTGELFF. DNA for the CDR3: TGTGCCAGCCGAAGACAGGGATGGGACACCGGGGAGCTGTTTTTT.

The chain combines TRBV29-1 with TRBJ2-2; 7 nucleotides match TRBD2. CDR1 is SQVTM and CDR2 is ANQGSEA in the germline V gene. V lost 2 bases to trimming and J lost 1 base; unmatched junction nucleotides: 4. CDR3 size: 15 residues. CDR3 in DNA: TGCAGCGTTGAAATCCAGCGGGGGAACACCGGGGAGCTGTTTTTT. Amino acids: CSVEIQRGNTGELFF.

Details on this clone: The junction does not match germline at one end; this may be a read error. The chain couples TRBV4-1 to TRBJ2-7; 7 bases fit TRBD2. The V gene's germline CDR1 is MGHRA and CDR2 YSYEKL. The CDR3 runs 15 residues. The CDR3 DNA is TGCGCCAGCAGCCAAGATGAAGGACTAGTGGCTGCAGAGAACTTC. This gives the protein CASSQDEGLVAAENF.

This chain links TRBV19 with TRBJ1-5; 8 bases match TRBD1. Per the germline V gene, CDR1 is LNHDA and CDR2 is SQIVND (reference sequence). The CDR3 totals 20 residues. V lost 3 bases to trimming and J lost 0 bases; unmatched junction nucleotides: 16. The CDR3 sequence is CASSISHTQGASYSNQPQHF. CDR3 sequence (DNA): TGTGCCAGTAGTATTTCCCATACCCAGGGGGCTTCTTATAGCAATCAGCCCCAGCATTTT.

J is TRBJ1-2 and V is TRBV5-6; D gene unclear. This CDR3 has 15 residues. Germline lookup yields CDR1 SGHDT and CDR2 YYEEEE. The V and J ends lost 0 bases and 0 bases respectively, with 9 bases between them. CDR3 residues: CASSLDGRTNYGYTF. DNA for the CDR3: TGTGCCAGCAGCTTGGATGGCAGAACTAACTATGGCTACACCTTC.

The CDR3 loop is CASRKNRSPGAEAFF. The CDR3 DNA reads TGTGCCAGCAGGAAGAACAGGAGCCCCGGCGCTGAAGCTTTCTTT. This rearrangement joins TRBV14 to TRBJ1-1; D is perhaps TRBD1 (5 bases). Per the germline V gene, CDR1 is SGHDN and CDR2 is FVKESK. The CDR3 is 15 amino acids. Between the trimmed V and J ends, which lost 6 bases and 6 bases, there was a span of 20 bases.

The chain employs TRBV19 and TRBJ2-7; TRBD2 aligns across 9 bases. The CDR3 is made up of 16 amino acids. V trimming: 5 bases; J trimming: 3 bases; junction bases outside the gene matches: 11. The germline V gene encodes CDR1 LNHDA and CDR2 SQIVND (reference sequence). The DNA for the CDR3 is TGTGCCAGTAGTGGTAGCAGCGGGGGGTCGAGCTACGAGCAGTACTTC. Translation: CASSGSSGGSSYEQYF.

Here the CDR3 reads CASSDNRYARDGQYF. In DNA, the CDR3 is TGTGCCAGCAGCGATAATAGATACGCACGGGATGGGCAGTATTTT. This chain connects TRBV9 to TRBJ2-3, with a possible D match to TRBD2 (5 bases). V lost 3 bases to trimming and J lost 11 bases, with 22 bases between them. The V gene's germline CDR1 is SGDLS and CDR2 YYNGEE. The CDR3 runs 15 residues.

J is TRBJ1-1 and V is TRBV27, with D perhaps matching TRBD1 (6 bases). Germline CDR1 reads MNHEY; CDR2 reads SMNVEV (reference sequence). The ends were cut back, 6 bases at V and 0 bases at J, with 14 bases in the middle. The CDR3 length is 15 residues. The CDR3 DNA follows: TGTGCCAGCAGCTCGGACAGCCCTATGAACACTGAAGCTTTCTTT. This translates into CASSSDSPMNTEAFF.